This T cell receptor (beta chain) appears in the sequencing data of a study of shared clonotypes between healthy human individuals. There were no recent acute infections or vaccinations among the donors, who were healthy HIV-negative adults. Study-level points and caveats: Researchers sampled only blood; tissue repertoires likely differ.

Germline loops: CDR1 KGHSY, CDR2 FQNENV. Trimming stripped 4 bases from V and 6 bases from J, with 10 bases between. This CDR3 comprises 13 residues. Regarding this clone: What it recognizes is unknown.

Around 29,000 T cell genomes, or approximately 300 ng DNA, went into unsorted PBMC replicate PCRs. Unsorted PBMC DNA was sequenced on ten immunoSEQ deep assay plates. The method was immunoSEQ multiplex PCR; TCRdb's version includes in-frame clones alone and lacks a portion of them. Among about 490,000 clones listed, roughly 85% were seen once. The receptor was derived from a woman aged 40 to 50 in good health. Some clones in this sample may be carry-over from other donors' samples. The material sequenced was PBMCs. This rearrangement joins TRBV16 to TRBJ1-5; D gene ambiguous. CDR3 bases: TGTGCCAGCAGCCCCCCGCCTGGTCAGCCCCAGCATTTT. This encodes CASSPPPGQPQHF. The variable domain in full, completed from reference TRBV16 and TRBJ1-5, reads GEEVAQTPKHLVRGEGQKAKLYCAPIKGHSYVFWYQQVLKNEFKFLISFQNENVFDETGMPKERFSAKCLPNSPCSLEIQATKLEDSAVYFCASSPPPGQPQHFGDGTRLSIL.